The clone carrying this TCR beta chain was observed many times. TCRdb reprocessed the RT-PCR reads via MiXCR and lists one record per CDR3 protein. The data show under 95,000 distinct CDR3 sequences, approximately 5.2% seen once. The record originates from a study of patients and donors after allogeneic stem cell transplantation. CDR1 SGHTA and CDR2 FQGNSA come from the germline V gene. The CDR3 is 13 residues long. V dropped 3 bases and J dropped 1 base, with 6 bases sitting between them. This clonotype was sampled from a human donor who was either an allogeneic HSCT recipient or a stem cell or donor lymphocyte infusion donor (not recorded which). It is not recorded whose cells these are; they may come from a transplant donor. The chain is built from TRBV7-2 and TRBJ1-1; D unresolved. Input material: blood, either unsorted or a sorted T cell fraction (not recorded which). The CDR3 loop is CASSFKANTEAFF. As DNA, the CDR3 is TGTGCCAGCAGCTTTAAGGCGAACACTGAAGCTTTCTTT. Using reference TRBV7-2 and TRBJ1-1 for the parts outside the CDR3, the full variable domain is GAGVSQSPSNKVTEKGKDVELRCDPISGHTALYWYRQSLGQGLEFLIYFQGNSAPDKSGLPSDRFSAERTGGSVSTLTIQRTQQEDSAVYLCASSFKANTEAFFGQGTRLTVV.